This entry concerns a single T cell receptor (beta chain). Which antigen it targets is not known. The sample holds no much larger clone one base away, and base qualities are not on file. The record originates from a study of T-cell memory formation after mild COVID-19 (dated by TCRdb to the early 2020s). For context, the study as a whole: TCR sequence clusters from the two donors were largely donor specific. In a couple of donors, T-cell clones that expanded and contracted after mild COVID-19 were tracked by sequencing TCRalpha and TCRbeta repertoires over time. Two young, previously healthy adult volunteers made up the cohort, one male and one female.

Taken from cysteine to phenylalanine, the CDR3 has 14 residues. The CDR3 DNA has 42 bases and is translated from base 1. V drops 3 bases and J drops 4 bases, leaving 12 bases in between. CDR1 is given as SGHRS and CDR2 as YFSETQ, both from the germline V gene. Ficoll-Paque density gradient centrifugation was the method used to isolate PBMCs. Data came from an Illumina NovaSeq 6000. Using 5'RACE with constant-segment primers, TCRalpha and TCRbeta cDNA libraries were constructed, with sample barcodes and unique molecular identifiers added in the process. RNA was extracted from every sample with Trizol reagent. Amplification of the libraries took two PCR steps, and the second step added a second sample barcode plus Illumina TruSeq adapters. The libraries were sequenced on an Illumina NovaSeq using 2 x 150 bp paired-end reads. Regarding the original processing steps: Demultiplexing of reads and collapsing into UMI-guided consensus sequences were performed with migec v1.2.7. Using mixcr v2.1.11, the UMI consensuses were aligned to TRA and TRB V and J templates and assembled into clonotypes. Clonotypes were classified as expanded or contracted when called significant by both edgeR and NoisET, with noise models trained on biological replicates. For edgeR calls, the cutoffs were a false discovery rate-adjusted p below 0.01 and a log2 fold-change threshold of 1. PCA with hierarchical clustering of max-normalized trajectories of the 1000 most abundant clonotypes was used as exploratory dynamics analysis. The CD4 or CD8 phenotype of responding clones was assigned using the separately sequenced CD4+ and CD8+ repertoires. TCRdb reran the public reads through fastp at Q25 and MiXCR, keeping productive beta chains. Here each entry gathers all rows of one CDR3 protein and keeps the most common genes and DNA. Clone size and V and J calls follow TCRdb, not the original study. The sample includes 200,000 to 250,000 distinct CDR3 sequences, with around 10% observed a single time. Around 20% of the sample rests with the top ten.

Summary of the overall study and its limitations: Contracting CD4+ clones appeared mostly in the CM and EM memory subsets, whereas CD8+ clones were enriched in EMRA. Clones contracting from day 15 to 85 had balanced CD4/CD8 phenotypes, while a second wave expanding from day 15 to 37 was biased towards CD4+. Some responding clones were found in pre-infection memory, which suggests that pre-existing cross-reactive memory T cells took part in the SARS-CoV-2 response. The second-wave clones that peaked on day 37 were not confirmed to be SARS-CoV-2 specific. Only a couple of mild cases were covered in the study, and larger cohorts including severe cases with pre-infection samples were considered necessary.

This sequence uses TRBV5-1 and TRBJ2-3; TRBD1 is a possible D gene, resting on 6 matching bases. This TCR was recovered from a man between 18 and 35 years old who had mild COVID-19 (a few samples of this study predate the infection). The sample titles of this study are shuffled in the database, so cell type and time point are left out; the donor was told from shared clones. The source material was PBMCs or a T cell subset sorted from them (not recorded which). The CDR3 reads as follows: CASSSAPGADTQYF. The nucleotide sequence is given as TGCGCCAGCAGCTCCGCCCCAGGGGCAGATACGCAGTATTTT.